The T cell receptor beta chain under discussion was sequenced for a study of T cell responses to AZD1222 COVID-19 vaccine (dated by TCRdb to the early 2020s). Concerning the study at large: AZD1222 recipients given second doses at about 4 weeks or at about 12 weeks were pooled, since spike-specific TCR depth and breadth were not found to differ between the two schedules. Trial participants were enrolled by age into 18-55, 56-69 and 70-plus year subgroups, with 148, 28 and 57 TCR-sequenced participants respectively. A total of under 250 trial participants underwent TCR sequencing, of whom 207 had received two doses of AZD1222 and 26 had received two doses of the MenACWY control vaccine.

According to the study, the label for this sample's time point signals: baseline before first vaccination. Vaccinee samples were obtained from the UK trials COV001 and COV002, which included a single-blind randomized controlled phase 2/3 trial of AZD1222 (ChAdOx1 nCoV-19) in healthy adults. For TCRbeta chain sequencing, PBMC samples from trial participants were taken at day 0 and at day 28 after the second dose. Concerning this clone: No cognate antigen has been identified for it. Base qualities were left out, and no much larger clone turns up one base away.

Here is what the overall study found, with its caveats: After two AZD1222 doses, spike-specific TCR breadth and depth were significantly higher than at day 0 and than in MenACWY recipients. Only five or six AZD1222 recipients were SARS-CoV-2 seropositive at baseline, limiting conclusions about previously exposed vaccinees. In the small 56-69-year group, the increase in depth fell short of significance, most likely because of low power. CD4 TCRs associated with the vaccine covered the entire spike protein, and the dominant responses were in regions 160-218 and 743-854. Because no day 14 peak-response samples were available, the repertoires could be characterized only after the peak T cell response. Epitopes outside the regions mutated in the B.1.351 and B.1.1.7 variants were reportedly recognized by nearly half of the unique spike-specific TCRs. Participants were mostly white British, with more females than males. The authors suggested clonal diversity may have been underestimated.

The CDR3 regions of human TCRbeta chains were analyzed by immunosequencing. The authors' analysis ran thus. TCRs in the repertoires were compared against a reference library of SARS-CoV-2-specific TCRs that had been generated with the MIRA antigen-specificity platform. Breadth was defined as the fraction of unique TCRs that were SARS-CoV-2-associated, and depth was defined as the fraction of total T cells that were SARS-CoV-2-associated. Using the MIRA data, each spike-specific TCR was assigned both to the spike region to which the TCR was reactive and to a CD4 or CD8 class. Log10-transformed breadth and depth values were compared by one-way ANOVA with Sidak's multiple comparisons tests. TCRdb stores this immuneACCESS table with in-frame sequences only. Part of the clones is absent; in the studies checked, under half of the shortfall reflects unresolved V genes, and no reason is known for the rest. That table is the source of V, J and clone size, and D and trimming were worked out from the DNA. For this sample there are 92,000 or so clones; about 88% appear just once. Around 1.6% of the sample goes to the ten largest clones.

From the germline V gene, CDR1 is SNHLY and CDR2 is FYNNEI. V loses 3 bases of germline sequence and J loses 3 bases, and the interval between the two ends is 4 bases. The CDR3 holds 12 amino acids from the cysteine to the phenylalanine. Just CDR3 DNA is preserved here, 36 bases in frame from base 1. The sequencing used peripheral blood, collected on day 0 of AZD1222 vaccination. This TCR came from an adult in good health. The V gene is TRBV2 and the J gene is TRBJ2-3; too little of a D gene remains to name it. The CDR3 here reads CASSELTDTQYF. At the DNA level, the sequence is TGTGCCAGCAGTGAGCTTACAGATACGCAGTATTTT.